Below, 19 T cell receptor beta chains from the same sample are listed, as sequenced in a study of cytomegalovirus exposure and HLA in healthy donors. Primers included in the PCR were 60 Vbeta and 13 Jbeta primers. Profiling relied on immunoSEQ multiplex PCR, and the TCRdb table lists in-frame clones only, not all of them. The data contain 70,000 or so clones, 80% to 90% of them singletons. Source material: PBMCs. Receptor source: a woman aged 25-40 years in good health and CMV-seropositive.

The chain links TRBV2 to TRBJ1-1, with 10 bases aligning to TRBD1. Per germline, CDR1 SNHLY and CDR2 FYNNEI. With 6 bases clipped from V and 10 bases from J, the junction kept 8 bases outside the gene matches. The CDR3 covers 13 residues. The DNA for the CDR3 is TGTGCCAGCAGAATTGACAGGGGGCTTGTAGCTTTCTTT. It yields the protein CASRIDRGLVAFF.

This rearrangement joins TRBV27 to TRBJ2-1; 9 nucleotides match TRBD2. CDR1 and CDR2 (germline): MNHEY, SMNVEV (reference sequence). This CDR3 comprises 15 residues. V dropped 3 bases and J dropped 3; count of bases not matched to a gene: 3. For the CDR3, the DNA is TGTGCCAGCAGTTTGCGGCGGGAGGGCTACAATGAGCAGTTCTTC. Protein sequence: CASSLRREGYNEQFF.

This chain joins TRBV18 and TRBJ1-1, with D possibly being TRBD1 (6 bases). Trimming cost V 6 bases and J 9 bases, with 14 bases left between them. Per germline, CDR1 KGHSH and CDR2 LQKENI. The CDR3 has 12 amino acids. DNA for the CDR3: TGTGCCAGCTCTATAGGGGGAAGGAAAGCTTTCTTT. This codes for CASSIGGRKAFF. Full variable domain (missing parts from reference TRBV18 and TRBJ1-1): NAGVMQNPRHLVRRRGQEARLRCSPMKGHSHVYWYRQLPEEGLKFMVYLQKENIIDESGMPKERFSAEFPKEGPSILRIQQVVRGDSAAYFCASSIGGRKAFFGQGTRLTVV.

Notes on this clone: The sample contains more than one DNA sequence encoding this CDR3. The genes are TRBV5-1 and TRBJ2-7, with D perhaps matching TRBD2 (6 bases). CDR3 length: 15 residues. Trimming shortened V by 0 bases and J by 4 bases, and 14 bases separated the two germline ends. Germline V gene sequence: CDR1 SGHRS, CDR2 YFSETQ. The DNA for the CDR3 is TGCGCCAGCAGCTTGGGCGGGACTGTGTCGTACGAGCAGTACTTC. Translated, it gives CASSLGGTVSYEQYF. Together with reference TRBV5-1 and TRBJ2-7, the CDR3 gives the full variable domain: KAGVTQTPRYLIKTRGQQVTLSCSPISGHRSVSWYQQTPGQGLQFLFEYFSETQRNKGNFPGRFSGRQFSNSRSEMNVSTLELGDSALYLCASSLGGTVSYEQYFGPGTRLTVT.

CDR3: CASSSAREWRTQYF. The CDR3, as DNA: TGTGCCAGCAGTTCAGCGCGGGAGTGGCGTACGCAGTATTTT. V gene TRBV27 combines with J gene TRBJ2-3; 7 bases map to TRBD2. Germline V CDR1 and CDR2: MNHEY, SMNVEV (reference sequence). The CDR3 covers 14 residues. V gave up 4 bases and J gave up 8 bases; unmatched junction bases: 9.

The V gene is TRBV27, the J gene TRBJ2-5; 9 nucleotides match TRBD2. With the DNA end fitting TRBJ2-7 better, the J assignment may be wrong. The length of the CDR3 is 15 residues. CDR1 and CDR2 from the germline V gene are MNHEY and SMNVEV (reference sequence). The CDR3 region has the DNA TGTGCCAGCAGTTTATCGCTAGCGGGGACCTACGAGCAGTACTTC. It codes for CASSLSLAGTYEQYF.

The chain employs TRBV4-2 and TRBJ1-6, with D tentatively TRBD1 (6 bases). Trimming took 0 bases from V and 10 from J, leaving 16 bases between them. Germline-derived CDR1 and CDR2 are LGHNA and YNFKEQ. This CDR3 is built from 16 residues. Here the CDR3 DNA reads TGTGCCAGCAGCCAAGATCGAAACAGGGAAGACTCACCCCTCCACTTT. Translation: CASSQDRNREDSPLHF.

J is TRBJ2-5 and V is TRBV7-6, with D tentatively TRBD1 (6 bases). Per the germline V gene, CDR1 is SGHVS and CDR2 is FNYEAQ. With 4 bases removed from V and 4 bases from J, the gap between germline ends came to 13 bases. The CDR3 contains 14 residues. Written as DNA, the CDR3 is TGTGCCAGCAGCTCGGCACAGGGACGAGAGACCCAGTACTTC. It is translated as CASSSAQGRETQYF.

The chain carries TRBV27 and TRBJ2-7, with 8 bases matching TRBD2. CDR3 length: 14 amino acids. Germline lookup yields CDR1 MNHEY and CDR2 SMNVEV (reference sequence). J lost 0 bases, V lost 6 bases, and 4 bases had no gene match. CDR3 sequence (DNA): TGTGCCAGCAGCGGGACTAGGGGCTCCTACGAGCAGTACTTC. It specifies CASSGTRGSYEQYF.

This clone was found once. The chain couples TRBV7-6 to TRBJ1-4; D is ambiguous. Germline assignment: CDR1 SGHVS and CDR2 FNYEAQ. The V end lost 5 bases, the J end lost 3 bases, and 19 bases lay between the germline ends. There are 17 residues in the CDR3. As DNA, the CDR3 is TGTGCCAGCAGCAGCCTAGCTGCGGTTTCTGCTAATGAAAAACTGTTTTTT. Its translation: CASSSLAAVSANEKLFF.

The chain employs TRBV11-2 and TRBJ2-5; 12 bases are a match to TRBD2. Gene TRBJ2-7 matches the end of the DNA better, so the J call may be wrong. CDR1 and CDR2 from the germline V gene are SGHAT and FQNNGV. This CDR3 spans 16 amino acids. The CDR3, as DNA: TGTGCCAGCAGCTTCGGGCTAGCGGGAGGGGGACACGAGCAGTACTTC. Its protein is CASSFGLAGGGHEQYF.

The chain couples TRBV10-3 to TRBJ1-3, with D uncertain. CDR1 is ENHRY and CDR2 is SYGVKD in the germline V gene. The V and J ends lost 8 bases and 6 bases respectively, with 11 bases between them. CDR3 length equals 12 residues. CDR3 in DNA: TGTGCCATCGGGCTGGAGGAAAACACCATATATTTT. It encodes CAIGLEENTIYF.

The chain links TRBV6-6 to TRBJ2-1; the D gene is possibly TRBD2 (5 bases). Per germline, CDR1 MNHNY and CDR2 SVGAGI (reference sequence). V was pared by 2 bases and J by 6 bases, with 14 bases between. The CDR3 consists of 15 residues. The CDR3 DNA follows: TGTGCCAGCAGTTACCTAACCGACTACAGCAATGAGCAGTTCTTC. Protein product: CASSYLTDYSNEQFF.

This rearrangement joins TRBV5-1 to TRBJ2-3; 8 bases fit TRBD1. Trimming took 4 bases from V and 1 from J; bases not matched to a gene: 8. The germline V gene encodes CDR1 SGHRS and CDR2 YFSETQ. There are 16 residues in the CDR3. Written as DNA, the CDR3 is TGCGCCAGCAGCCTTACTGACAGGGGTGGCACAGATACGCAGTATTTT. This encodes CASSLTDRGGTDTQYF.

The chain has TRBV2 and TRBJ2-5; D may be TRBD1 (5 bases). The CDR3 is 14 residues long. Germline lookup yields CDR1 SNHLY and CDR2 FYNNEI. Trimming cost V 2 bases and J 2 bases, with 9 bases left between them. CDR3 region: CASSEQGGQETQYF. The DNA of the CDR3 is TGTGCCAGCAGTGAACAGGGTGGGCAAGAGACCCAGTACTTC.

This clone was detected a few times. The chain has TRBV2 and TRBJ2-1, with TRBD2 matching over 7 bases. CDR1 and CDR2 (germline): SNHLY, FYNNEI. This CDR3 spans 14 amino acids. J gave up 3 bases and V 7 bases, and 6 bases lay outside the gene matches. The CDR3 spells CASTMREYYNEQFF. The CDR3 DNA follows: TGTGCCAGCACTATGCGGGAGTACTACAATGAGCAGTTCTTC.

The sample holds one count of this clone. The chain employs TRBV7-9 and TRBJ2-7; D gene ambiguous. CDR3 size: 11 residues. V was trimmed by 2 bases and J by 7 bases, leaving 6 bases between them. Germline CDR1 and CDR2: SEHNR and FQNEAQ (reference sequence). The CDR3: CASSLLEEQYF. In nucleotides, the CDR3 is TGTGCCAGCAGCTTACTAGAGGAGCAGTACTTC.

The chain links TRBV5-1 to TRBJ2-7; possibly TRBD1 for D (5 bases). Per the germline V gene, CDR1 is SGHRS and CDR2 is YFSETQ. V dropped 0 bases and J dropped 4 bases, with 8 bases sitting between them. The CDR3 contains 13 residues. CDR3 amino acids: CASSLDRSYEQYF. The CDR3 DNA follows: TGCGCCAGCAGCTTGGACAGGTCATACGAGCAGTACTTC.

This clone occurred a few times. This rearrangement joins TRBV6-1 to TRBJ1-5, with 8 bases identical to TRBD1. Per germline, CDR1 MNHNS and CDR2 SASEGT. The CDR3 is 15 amino acids. V gave up 6 bases and J gave up 4 bases; unmatched junction bases: 8. CDR3 DNA sequence: TGTGCCAGCAGAACGGGACAGGCTTATAATCAGCCCCAGCATTTT. It translates to CASRTGQAYNQPQHF.